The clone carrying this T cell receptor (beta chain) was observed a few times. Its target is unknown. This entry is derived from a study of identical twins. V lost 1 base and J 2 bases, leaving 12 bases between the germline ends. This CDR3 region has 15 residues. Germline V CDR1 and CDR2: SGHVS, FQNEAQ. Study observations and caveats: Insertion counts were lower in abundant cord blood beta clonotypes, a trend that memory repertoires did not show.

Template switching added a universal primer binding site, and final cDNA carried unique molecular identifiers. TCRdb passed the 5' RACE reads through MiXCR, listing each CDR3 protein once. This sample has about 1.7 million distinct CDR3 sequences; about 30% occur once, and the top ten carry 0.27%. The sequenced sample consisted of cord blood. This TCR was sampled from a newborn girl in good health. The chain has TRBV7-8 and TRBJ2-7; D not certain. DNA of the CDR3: TGTGCCAGCAGCTTAGGGTCCAAGAACCCCTACGAGCAGTACTTC. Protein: CASSLGSKNPYEQYF.